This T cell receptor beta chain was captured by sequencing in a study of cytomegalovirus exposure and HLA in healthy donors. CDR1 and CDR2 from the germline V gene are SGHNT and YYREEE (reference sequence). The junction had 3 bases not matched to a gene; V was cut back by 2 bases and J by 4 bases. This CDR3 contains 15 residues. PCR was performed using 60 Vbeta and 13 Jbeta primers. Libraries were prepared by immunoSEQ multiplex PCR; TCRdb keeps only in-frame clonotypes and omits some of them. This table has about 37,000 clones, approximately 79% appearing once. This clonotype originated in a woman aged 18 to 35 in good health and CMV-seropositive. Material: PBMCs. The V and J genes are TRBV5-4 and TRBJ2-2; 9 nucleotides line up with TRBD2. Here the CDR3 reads CASSFSGGSTGELFF. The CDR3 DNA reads TGTGCCAGCAGCTTTAGCGGGGGTAGCACCGGGGAGCTGTTTTTT.